What follows are 24 T cell receptor beta chains derived from one specimen sequenced in a study of OX40 agonist ivuxolimab in advanced cancers. Preparation of the library involved the immunoSEQ multiplex PCR assay. What TCRdb holds here is the immuneACCESS table cut down to in-frame rearrangements. Part of the clones is not present; checked against another copy, under half of the missing clones reflect an unresolved V gene, and the others are unexplained. This sample has 50,000 to 55,000 clones in its table, and around 86% of those were observed once. Approximately 1.7% of the sample is in the top ten clones. The source material was CD4+ or CD8+ T cells sorted from blood, sampled in a trial of the OX40 agonist ivuxolimab. Source of these receptors: an adult with an advanced solid tumor such as melanoma, head and neck, liver or kidney cancer.

CDR3 sequence: CASSLGGGYGYTF. In DNA, the CDR3 is TGCGCCAGCAGCTTGGGGGGAGGCTATGGCTACACCTTC. The rearrangement joins TRBV5-1 to TRBJ1-2; D not certain. The CDR3 is 13 amino acids. Trimming removed 0 bases from V and 4 bases from J, with 7 bases in between. In germline, CDR1 is SGHRS, CDR2 YFSETQ.

The chain employs TRBV4-2 and TRBJ1-2; TRBD1 is a possible D gene (5 bases). The V and J ends lost 3 bases and 4 bases respectively, with 15 bases between them. CDR3 length: 15 amino acids. The germline CDR1 and CDR2 sequences are LGHNA and YNFKEQ. CDR3 in DNA: TGTGCCAGCAGCCAGAACACCGGGGCCTTCTATGGCTACACCTTC. This sequence encodes CASSQNTGAFYGYTF.

The rearrangement uses TRBV28 and TRBJ1-1; tentative D call: TRBD1 (5 bases). The CDR3 runs to 15 residues. Germline-derived CDR1 and CDR2 are MDHEN and SYDVKM. The V end was cut by 4 bases, the J end by 3 bases, with 15 bases between. The CDR3 spells CASSSNRRSDTEAFF. CDR3 bases: TGTGCCAGCAGTTCCAACAGGAGGTCGGACACTGAAGCTTTCTTT.

The CDR3 DNA reads TGCGCCAGCAGCCAAGGACTAGCGGCTAGCTCCTACAATGAGCAGTTCTTC. It specifies CASSQGLAASSYNEQFF. The chain couples TRBV4-3 to TRBJ2-1, with 9 bases that match TRBD2. This CDR3 comprises 17 residues. Germline CDR1 and CDR2: LGHNA and YSLEER. V gave up 1 base and J gave up 0 bases; unmatched junction bases: 4.

The chain has TRBV9 and TRBJ2-7; TRBD1 matches 9 bases. The CDR3 sequence is 19 residues long. The J segment lost 1 base and the V segment lost 4 bases, leaving 18 bases of the junction unmatched. CDR1 and CDR2 from the germline V gene are SGDLS and YYNGEE. This chain's CDR3 is CASSSPGQGVGPASYEQYF. The CDR3 nucleotides are TGTGCCAGCAGCTCACCGGGACAGGGAGTTGGTCCAGCGTCCTACGAGCAGTACTTC.

This rearrangement joins TRBV19 to TRBJ2-4, with 8 bases identical to TRBD1. The CDR3 spans 17 residues. Trimming took 3 bases from V and 5 from J; bases not matched to a gene: 12. Germline V lookup: CDR1 LNHDA, CDR2 SQIVND (reference sequence). DNA of the CDR3: TGTGCCAGTAGTATGGGGTTTGGACAGGGACCCCAAAACATTCAGTACTTC. Translated, it gives CASSMGFGQGPQNIQYF.

As DNA, the CDR3 is TGCGCCAGCAGCCCAGGAACGGGAGGACGAGAGACCCAGTACTTC. This codes for CASSPGTGGRETQYF. This chain connects TRBV5-1 to TRBJ2-5; 7 bases fit TRBD2. Looked up from germline, CDR1 is SGHRS and CDR2 is YFSETQ. The CDR3 is 15 residues long. The J segment lost 4 bases and the V segment lost 4 bases, leaving 10 bases of the junction unmatched.

As regards this clone: The CDR3 end shows no conserved phenylalanine or tryptophan, and so a read error is likely. The CDR3 sequence is CASSEGEGPLEQYL. The CDR3 DNA reads TGTGCCAGCAGTGAAGGGGAAGGGCCCTTGGAGCAGTACCTC. V is TRBV2 and J is TRBJ2-7; D gene uncertain. V dropped 1 base and J dropped 7 bases, with 14 bases sitting between them. The CDR3 length is 14 residues. From germline, CDR1 is SNHLY and CDR2 FYNNEI.

V usage is TRBV11-2 and J usage is TRBJ2-5, with 7 bases fitting TRBD1. Germline lookup yields CDR1 SGHAT and CDR2 FQNNGV. The CDR3 length is 15 residues. The J segment lost 4 bases and the V segment lost 6 bases, leaving 11 bases of the junction unmatched. CDR3 amino acids: CASSLGTALGETQYF. The CDR3, as DNA: TGTGCCAGCAGTTTGGGGACAGCTCTGGGAGAGACCCAGTACTTC.

DNA for the CDR3: TGTGCCAGCAGCTTATCGGGGGGCGTATCCGGGGAGCTGTTTTTT. This translates into CASSLSGGVSGELFF. V and J are TRBV11-3 and TRBJ2-2; possibly TRBD2 for D (7 bases). The CDR3 is made up of 15 amino acids. Per germline, CDR1 SGHNT and CDR2 YENEEA. V gave up 2 bases and J gave up 6 bases, with 13 bases separating them.

The rearrangement uses TRBV18 and TRBJ1-4, with D possibly TRBD1 on 5 matching bases. Trimming took 3 bases from V and 6 from J, leaving 14 bases between them. This CDR3 comprises 15 residues. Germline CDR1 reads KGHSH; CDR2 reads LQKENI. This CDR3 is CASSPDKGRDEKLFF. The CDR3 region has the DNA TGTGCCAGCTCACCCGATAAGGGGAGGGATGAAAAACTGTTTTTT.

The chain is built from TRBV2 and TRBJ1-6; D might be TRBD1 (5 bases). Germline lookup yields CDR1 SNHLY and CDR2 FYNNEI. CDR3 length: 16 amino acids. The ends were cut back, 4 bases at V and 1 base at J, with 11 bases in the middle. The CDR3 here is CASSGSQGSYNSPLHF. CDR3 sequence (DNA): TGTGCCAGCAGTGGGTCCCAGGGTTCCTATAATTCACCCCTCCACTTT.

This clone has only one observation. The gene calls are TRBV6-5 and TRBJ2-1; TRBD1 aligns across 8 bases. This CDR3 has 12 residues. Unmatched junction bases numbered 2, after V lost 5 bases and J lost 8 bases. CDR1 is MNHEY and CDR2 is SVGAGI in the germline V gene. The CDR3, as DNA: TGTGCCAGCAGTCAACAGGGGGATGAGCAGTTCTTC. Protein: CASSQQGDEQFF.

This chain joins TRBV18 and TRBJ1-2; 7 nucleotides line up with TRBD1. The CDR3 spans 12 residues. V lost 5 bases to trimming and J lost 6 bases; unmatched junction nucleotides: 3. CDR1 and CDR2 (germline): KGHSH, LQKENI. CDR3 bases: TGTGCCAGCTCATCTGGGACAGATGGCTACACCTTC. Its translation is CASSSGTDGYTF.

The gene calls are TRBV28 and TRBJ1-1; D gene unclear. Trimming left V 4 bases short and J 8 bases short, with 14 bases between. The CDR3 is 13 amino acids. The germline V gene has CDR1 MDHEN and CDR2 SYDVKM. In DNA, the CDR3 is TGTGCCAGCAGTTACCGGGATCCCCGAGAAGCTTTCTTT. Translated, it gives CASSYRDPREAFF.

The chain uses TRBV2 and TRBJ2-3; 8 bases are a match to TRBD2. This CDR3 comprises 15 residues. The germline CDR1 and CDR2 sequences are SNHLY and FYNNEI. The V segment lost 3 bases and the J segment 4 bases; nucleotides outside the gene matches: 6. The CDR3 loop reads CASSDTGGVPDTQYF. In nucleotides, the CDR3 is TGTGCCAGCAGTGATACGGGGGGGGTCCCAGATACGCAGTATTTT.

This chain joins TRBV11-2 and TRBJ1-2; TRBD1 matches 7 bases. Germline CDR1 is SGHAT and CDR2 is FQNNGV. The J segment lost 1 base and the V segment lost 4 bases, leaving 6 bases of the junction unmatched. CDR3 length: 15 residues. CDR3 sequence (DNA): TGTGCCAGCAGCTGGCCTCAGGGGGTTAACTATGGCTACACCTTC. It encodes CASSWPQGVNYGYTF.

This clone was picked up one time. This chain connects TRBV28 to TRBJ1-2, with D maybe TRBD1 (6 bases). This CDR3 region has 13 residues. The germline CDR1 and CDR2 sequences are MDHEN and SYDVKM. V was clipped by 2 bases and J by 12 bases, with 16 bases between them. The DNA of the CDR3 is TGTGCCAGCAGTTTAGGGGGCGCGAATAAACACACCTTC. Amino acids: CASSLGGANKHTF.

V gene TRBV2 combines with J gene TRBJ2-7, with D perhaps being TRBD1 or TRBD2 (5 bases each). The CDR3 contains 16 residues. Looked up from germline, CDR1 is SNHLY and CDR2 is FYNNEI. The V end lost 7 bases, the J end lost 12 bases, and 31 bases lay between the germline ends. Here the CDR3 DNA reads TGTGCCAGCACCTTCACACTTGGGACGGCTGGAAGCCGCCTGTACGTC. Protein sequence: CASTFTLGTAGSRLYV.

The chain links TRBV5-6 to TRBJ2-3, with D uncertain. Trimming removed 0 bases at V and 2 bases at J, with 10 bases between. Germline loops: CDR1 SGHDT, CDR2 YYEEEE. CDR3 length equals 15 residues. The CDR3 spells CASSLDRFDTDTQYF. The CDR3 nucleotides are TGTGCCAGCAGCTTGGACAGATTTGACACAGATACGCAGTATTTT.

The chain is built from TRBV6-1 and TRBJ2-1, with TRBD1 matching 8 bases. Unmatched junction bases numbered 19, after V lost 8 bases and J lost 13 bases. The CDR3 is made up of 15 amino acids. Germline V gives CDR1 MNHNS, CDR2 SASEGT. The CDR3 protein is CASQVAGTGVLSQFF. CDR3 sequence (DNA): TGTGCCAGCCAAGTCGCGGGGACAGGAGTACTATCCCAGTTCTTC.

The chain joins TRBV6-4 to TRBJ2-1, with TRBD1 matching 7 bases. Trimming took 5 bases from V and 4 from J; bases not matched to a gene: 5. This CDR3 contains 14 residues. The V gene's germline CDR1 is MRHNA and CDR2 SNTAGT. The CDR3 nucleotides read TGTGCCAGCAGTATAGGACAGGCGTACAATGAGCAGTTCTTC. Translation: CASSIGQAYNEQFF.

This chain uses TRBV27 with TRBJ2-7; TRBD1 is a possible D gene (6 bases). Germline assignment: CDR1 MNHEY and CDR2 SMNVEV (reference sequence). The CDR3 runs 13 residues. V was shortened by 6 bases and J by 1 base, with 10 bases between the two germline ends. The chain's CDR3 is CASRGTGSYEQYV. In DNA, the CDR3 is TGTGCCAGCAGGGGCACAGGGTCCTACGAGCAGTACGTC.

The chain couples TRBV7-6 to TRBJ2-2; TRBD1 agrees at 11 bases. Germline assignment: CDR1 SGHVS and CDR2 FNYEAQ. V was clipped by 5 bases and J by 7 bases; unmatched bases: 6. The CDR3 loop spans 15 amino acids. CDR3 sequence (DNA): TGTGCCAGCAGCCGACCGGGACAGGGGGTCGGGGAGCTGTTTTTT. Its translation: CASSRPGQGVGELFF. Full variable domain (outside the CDR3, taken from reference TRBV7-6 and TRBJ2-2): GAGVSQSPRYKVTKRGQDVALRCDPISGHVSLYWYRQALGQGPEFLTYFNYEAQQDKSGLPNDRFSAERPEGSISTLTIQRTEQRDSAMYRCASSRPGQGVGELFFGEGSRLTVL.